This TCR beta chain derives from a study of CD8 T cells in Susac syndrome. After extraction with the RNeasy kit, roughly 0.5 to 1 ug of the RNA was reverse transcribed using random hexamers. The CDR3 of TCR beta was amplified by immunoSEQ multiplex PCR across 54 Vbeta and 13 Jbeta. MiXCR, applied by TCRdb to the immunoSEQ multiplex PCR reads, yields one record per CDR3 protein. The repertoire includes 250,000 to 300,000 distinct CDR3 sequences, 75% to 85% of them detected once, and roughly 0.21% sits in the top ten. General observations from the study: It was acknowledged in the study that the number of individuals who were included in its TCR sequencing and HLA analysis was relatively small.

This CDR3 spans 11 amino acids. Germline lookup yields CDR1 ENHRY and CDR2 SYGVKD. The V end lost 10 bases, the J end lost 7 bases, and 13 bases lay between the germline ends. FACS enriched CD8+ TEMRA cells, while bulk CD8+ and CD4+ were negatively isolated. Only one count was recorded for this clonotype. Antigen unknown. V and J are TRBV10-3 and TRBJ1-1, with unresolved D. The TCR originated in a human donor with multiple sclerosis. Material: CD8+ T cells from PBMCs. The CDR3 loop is CATGPVSEAFF. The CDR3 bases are TGTGCCACCGGGCCCGTTAGTGAAGCTTTCTTT.